The T cell receptor (beta chain) described here comes from a study of blood T cell repertoires in COVID-19. As for the study in general: Samples of COVID-19 (acute and convalescent) were obtained from the United States, Italy and Spain.

Individuals aged 18 to 89 years were recruited from 24 US areas. Categorization into cohorts depended on clinical history that participants reported. Some clones are missing from TCRdb's copy, which holds only in-frame ones; the method was immunoSEQ multiplex PCR. This repertoire shows approximately 64,000 clones, about 88% found once; its top ten account for around 10%. The TCR sequence derives from a woman aged 40 to 50 who had recovered from COVID-19. The sequencing input was PBMCs or T cells enriched from blood (not recorded which).

This CDR3 reads CASSEGGGPYEQYF. CDR3 nucleotides: TGTGCCAGCAGTGAAGGAGGGGGCCCCTACGAGCAGTACTTC. This chain joins TRBV6-1 and TRBJ2-7; TRBD1 agrees at 7 bases. The CDR3 contains 14 residues. CDR1 is MNHNS and CDR2 is SASEGT in the germline V gene. V shed 1 base, J shed 2 bases, and the junction held 2 bases outside the gene matches.